This T cell receptor (beta chain) derives from a study of blood T cell repertoires in COVID-19. This clone was detected only once. The CDR3 consists of 14 residues. Germline trimming cut 2 bases from V and 5 bases from J; bases unmatched to any gene: 4. Germline CDR1 reads SGHNT; CDR2 reads YYREEE (reference sequence). Repertoires were generated with immunoSEQ multiplex PCR, while TCRdb's copy carries only in-frame clones and drops some. The data contain about 60,000 clones, 70% to 90% of them seen just once; the ten biggest clones take up approximately 4.8%. The chain employs TRBV5-4 and TRBJ2-7; 10 bases map to TRBD2. This TCR came from a man aged 55 to 70 with acute or convalescent COVID-19. Sequences were obtained from peripheral blood. CDR3 DNA: TGTGCCAGCAGCTTTCCTAGCGGGAGTAACGAGCAGTACTTC. The encoded protein is CASSFPSGSNEQYF.